The 16 T cell receptor beta chains reported below all come from one sample, sequenced in a study of T cell repertoires in cytomegalovirus infection. TCRdb re-derived calls from the reads in MiXCR, one entry per CDR3 protein. The sample carries 290,000 or so distinct CDR3 sequences, roughly 26% recorded once. The sample consisted of PBMCs. The receptors shown here come from a human donor in good health (CMV status not recorded). Some clones in this sample may be carry-over from other donors' samples.

In this sample, this clonotype turned up many times. The V and J genes are TRBV7-2 and TRBJ2-1, with unresolved D. Deletions cut 1 base from V and 10 bases from J, with 8 bases between. This CDR3 contains 12 residues. Germline-derived CDR1 and CDR2 are SGHTA and FQGNSA. Here the CDR3 reads CASSLVGVEQFF. CDR3 sequence (DNA): TGTGCCAGCAGCTTAGTTGGCGTGGAGCAGTTCTTC.

The rearrangement uses TRBV20-1 and TRBJ2-7; 9 nucleotides agree with TRBD2. Germline CDR1 is DFQATT and CDR2 is SNEGSKA (reference sequence). The V gene end was trimmed by 2 bases and the J gene end by 6 bases; junction bases not matched to a gene: 8. The CDR3 extends over 14 amino acids. Here the CDR3 DNA reads TGCAGTGCTAGATACGTAGCGGGAGCTGGCGAGCAGTACTTC. Translation gives CSARYVAGAGEQYF.

This clonotype was seen ten or more times. J is TRBJ1-5 and V is TRBV11-2, with D possibly matching TRBD1 (6 bases). There are 17 residues in the CDR3. V was trimmed by 0 bases and J by 0 bases, leaving 12 bases between them. The V gene's germline CDR1 is SGHAT and CDR2 FQNNGV. This chain's CDR3 is CASSLDDRQYSNQPQHF. The CDR3 nucleotides are TGTGCCAGCAGCTTAGATGACAGGCAATATAGCAATCAGCCCCAGCATTTT.

J is TRBJ2-3 and V is TRBV28; D ambiguous. CDR3 size: 12 residues. The V gene's germline CDR1 is MDHEN and CDR2 SYDVKM. Trimming removed 6 bases from V and 9 bases from J, with 13 bases in between. CDR3 in DNA: TGTGCCAGCAGCCCGGGCCGAACCACGCAGTATTTT. Translation: CASSPGRTTQYF.

The V call is TRBV5-6, the J call TRBJ2-1; D is unclear. The germline V gene has CDR1 SGHDT and CDR2 YYEEEE. CDR3 length: 14 amino acids. Between the trimmed V and J ends, which lost 3 bases and 5 bases, there was a span of 12 bases. The CDR3 here is CASSYQDRDNEQFF. Here the CDR3 DNA reads TGTGCCAGCAGCTACCAGGACCGGGACAATGAGCAGTTCTTC. Filled out from reference TRBV5-6 and TRBJ2-1, the complete variable domain reads DAGVTQSPTHLIKTRGQQVTLRCSPKSGHDTVSWYQQALGQGPQFIFQYYEEEERQRGNFPDRFSGHQFPNYSSELNVNALLLGDSALYLCASSYQDRDNEQFFGPGTRLTVL.

This chain connects TRBV5-6 to TRBJ1-4; 10 bases align to TRBD1. Losses at the gene ends were 4 bases for V and 6 bases for J; bases not matched to a gene: 6. Germline-derived CDR1 and CDR2 are SGHDT and YYEEEE. The CDR3 contains 15 residues. CDR3 in amino acids: CASSLRGTGDEKLFF. The DNA for the CDR3 is TGTGCCAGCAGCCTCAGGGGGACAGGGGATGAAAAACTGTTTTTT.

CDR3 residues: CASSSLVRGNYGYTF. The DNA of the CDR3 is TGTGCCAGCAGTTCGTTGGTTCGAGGGAATTATGGCTACACCTTC. This sequence joins TRBV28 and TRBJ1-2; unclear D gene. Germline V gene lookup returns CDR1 MDHEN and CDR2 SYDVKM. Trimming removed 4 bases at V and 5 bases at J, with 17 bases between. This CDR3 spans 15 amino acids.

This clonotype appeared once. The gene calls are TRBV6-5 and TRBJ2-1, with D unresolved. CDR3 length: 15 residues. In germline, CDR1 is MNHEY, CDR2 SVGAGI. Deletions cut 4 bases from V and 3 bases from J, with 13 bases between. CDR3 sequence: CASSSSITLYNEQFF. The CDR3 DNA follows: TGTGCCAGCAGTTCTTCAATTACGCTCTACAATGAGCAGTTCTTC.

The chain couples TRBV7-6 to TRBJ2-7; D is ambiguous. The CDR3 covers 13 residues. The V and J ends lost 2 bases and 5 bases respectively, with 10 bases between them. The germline V gene has CDR1 SGHVS and CDR2 FNYEAQ. The CDR3 loop is CASSLLLGHEQYF. The CDR3, as DNA: TGTGCCAGCAGCTTATTGCTAGGCCACGAGCAGTACTTC.

The CDR3 DNA reads as TGCAGCGTTGTGGGGTCCCCTGATCGTAAAGCTTTCTTT. Its protein product is CSVVGSPDRKAFF. V is TRBV29-1 and J is TRBJ1-1; D is unresolved. The CDR3 runs 13 residues. V dropped 4 bases and J dropped 9 bases, with 18 bases sitting between them. Germline V CDR1 and CDR2: SQVTM, ANQGSEA.

This chain uses TRBV28 with TRBJ2-5, with D unresolved. Per germline, CDR1 MDHEN and CDR2 SYDVKM. V gave up 8 bases and J gave up 2 bases, with 18 bases separating them. The CDR3 runs to 15 residues. In DNA form, the CDR3 reads TGTGCCAGCGGTCCCTCTGCGAGGATTCAAGAGACCCAGTACTTC. Translating it yields CASGPSARIQETQYF.

This clonotype occurred many times. This chain connects TRBV7-3 to TRBJ2-1, with 9 bases fitting TRBD2. After removal of 0 bases from V and 4 bases from J, the junction contained 4 bases not matched to a gene. The germline gives CDR1 SGHTA, CDR2 FQGTGA. The CDR3 has 16 residues. CDR3 in amino acids: CASSLTGTSPYNEQFF. CDR3 DNA: TGTGCCAGCAGCTTAACGGGGACTAGCCCATACAATGAGCAGTTCTTC.

This clonotype was picked up many times. V and J are TRBV7-2 and TRBJ2-5; 8 nucleotides agree with TRBD1. Germline CDR1 reads SGHTA; CDR2 reads FQGNSA. This CDR3 contains 14 residues. Trimming at V came to 4 bases and at J to 6 bases, leaving 7 bases not matched to a gene. In DNA form, the CDR3 reads TGTGCCAGCAGCTCAACAGGGGGAACAAAGACCCAGTACTTC. Translating it yields CASSSTGGTKTQYF.

The V call is TRBV10-2, the J call TRBJ1-6; D is undetermined. The CDR3 runs 14 residues. Trimming took 0 bases from V and 8 from J, leaving 8 bases between them. Per germline, CDR1 WSHSY and CDR2 SAAADI. The CDR3, as DNA: TGCGCCAGCAGTGAGTCCGGCGTTGATTCACCCCTCCACTTT. The encoded protein is CASSESGVDSPLHF.

This clonotype was detected many times. CDR3 loop: CASSRTETGQAFF. The CDR3 nucleotides read TGTGCCAGCAGCCGAACAGAAACAGGGCAAGCTTTCTTT. The genes are TRBV7-2 and TRBJ1-1, with a weak D call TRBD1 (6 bases). Trimming shortened V by 5 bases and J by 9 bases, and 16 bases separated the two germline ends. The CDR3 sequence is 13 residues long. CDR1 and CDR2 from the germline V gene are SGHTA and FQGNSA.

The J gene is TRBJ1-1, the V gene TRBV7-2, with D uncertain. Trimming took off 1 base at V and 7 bases at J, with 10 bases between the two ends. The CDR3 is 13 amino acids. Germline CDR1 reads SGHTA; CDR2 reads FQGNSA. The CDR3 protein is CASSLVEGNEAFF. The CDR3 nucleotides read TGTGCCAGCAGCTTAGTCGAGGGTAATGAAGCTTTCTTT.